There are a few counts of the clone carrying this T cell receptor beta chain. Its antigen remains unknown. This specimen comes from a study of T cell clones after liver transplantation. The overall study: A pre-transplant mixed lymphocyte reaction with TCRbeta sequencing defined graft-donor-reactive clones followed in post-transplant blood. Samples came pre-transplant, pre-randomization before withdrawal, and post-randomization after withdrawal ended.

Overall study findings and caveats: Post-transplant time points were not standardized, so conclusions are preliminary.

Germline-derived CDR1 and CDR2 are GTSNPN and SVGIG (reference sequence). The CDR3 sequence is 13 residues long. V dropped 7 bases and J dropped 4; count of bases not matched to a gene: 10. This table comes from immunoSEQ multiplex PCR, and its TCRdb copy is limited to in-frame clones, with some not included. The table shows some 40,000 clones, with 86% occurring only once. This TCR derives from a human patient who received a liver transplant. The T cells may partly be graft donor cells. Source: CD4+ T cells from blood, taken 24 months after liver transplant. V gene TRBV30 combines with J gene TRBJ2-7; 7 nucleotides line up with TRBD2. This CDR3 reads CASAGRELYEQYF. The DNA of the CDR3 is TGTGCCTCCGCCGGGCGGGAGTTATACGAGCAGTACTTC.